Presented here are 15 T cell receptor beta chains from one specimen sequenced in a study of T cell repertoires in aging, cancer and after chemotherapy. TCR beta rearrangements were amplified from peripheral blood genomic DNA. Multiplex touch-down PCR with TRB-A/B primers amplified rearranged V-D-J TRB sequences. In TCRdb, the multiplex PCR reads were re-called with MiXCR into one record per CDR3 protein. The sample has around 5,000 distinct CDR3 sequences, 23% seen once. Sequencing was carried out using blood. The receptors derive from a human donor with a blood cancer.

V gene TRBV27 combines with J gene TRBJ2-5; perhaps TRBD2 as D (7 bases). The CDR3 contains 13 residues. V lost 6 bases, J lost 5 bases, and 13 bases lay in between. Germline CDR1 is MNHEY and CDR2 is SMNVEV (reference sequence). The CDR3 region has the DNA TGTGCCAGCAGGCGGGGGCCGGTGGAGACCCAGTACTTC. Residues: CASRRGPVETQYF.

This clonotype has just one count. The chain employs TRBV6-1 and TRBJ1-4, with a tentative D call TRBD1 (6 bases). The germline gives CDR1 MNHNS, CDR2 SASEGT. V was shortened by 6 bases and J by 9 bases, with 17 bases between the two germline ends. This CDR3 is 14 amino acids long. CDR3 in amino acids: CASREGDGGQKLFF. CDR3 DNA: TGTGCCAGCAGAGAGGGCGACGGGGGGCAAAAACTGTTTTTT.

This clonotype was observed a few times. This sequence joins TRBV14 and TRBJ2-1; D not certain. Germline V lookup: CDR1 SGHDN, CDR2 FVKESK. Trimming shortened V by 2 bases and J by 4 bases, and 9 bases separated the two germline ends. CDR3 length equals 14 residues. CDR3 sequence reads: CASSQTRKYNEQFF. The CDR3 DNA reads as TGTGCCAGCAGCCAAACAAGGAAATACAATGAGCAGTTCTTC. The full variable domain, in which reference TRBV14 and TRBJ2-1 provide the parts outside the CDR3, is EAGVTQFPSHSVIEKGQTVTLRCDPISGHDNLYWYRRVMGKEIKFLLHFVKESKQDESGMPNNRFLAERTGGTYSTLKVQPAELEDSGVYFCASSQTRKYNEQFFGPGTRLTVL.

This chain links TRBV12-3 or TRBV12-4 with TRBJ1-3; D is possibly TRBD1 (5 bases). Deletions cut 5 bases from V and 0 bases from J, with 11 bases between. The CDR3 spans 15 residues. CDR3 nucleotides: TGTGCCAGCAGTGAGCAGGGTAGCTCTGGAAACACCATATATTTT. The encoded protein is CASSEQGSSGNTIYF.

By share, this clonotype ranks as medium-sized. V is TRBV15 and J is TRBJ2-7, with TRBD1 identical over 7 bases. CDR3 length: 14 amino acids. Germline CDR1 and CDR2: LNHNV and YYDKDF (reference sequence). V lost 5 bases, J lost 2 bases, and 6 bases stayed unmatched. The CDR3 DNA is TGTGCCACCAGCTCTGGACAGGTCCCCTACGAGCAGTACTTC. Its translation is CATSSGQVPYEQYF.

This clonotype has more than one count but fewer than ten. The J gene is TRBJ1-1, the V gene TRBV6-1; the D is unclear. The germline CDR1 and CDR2 sequences are MNHNS and SASEGT. The CDR3 is made up of 13 amino acids. Trimming stripped 5 bases from V and 2 bases from J, with 9 bases between. The chain's CDR3 is CASSRALNTEAFF. The CDR3 DNA sequence: TGTGCCAGCAGTAGGGCCTTAAACACTGAAGCTTTCTTT.

This clonotype ranks as medium-sized. The chain has TRBV15 and TRBJ2-7; D may be TRBD2 (5 bases). Germline CDR1 and CDR2: LNHNV and YYDKDF (reference sequence). Trimming took 0 bases from V and 2 from J, leaving 11 bases between them. This CDR3 has 15 residues. The CDR3 DNA sequence: TGTGCCACCAGCAGAGAGGGTGGAGGAGCCTACGAGCAGTACTTC. It codes for CATSREGGGAYEQYF.

V and J are TRBV5-8 and TRBJ1-1; D possibly corresponds to TRBD1 (5 bases). The CDR3 has 12 residues. With 4 bases removed from V and 6 bases from J, the gap between germline ends came to 10 bases. The germline CDR1 and CDR2 sequences are SGHTS and YDEGEE. In nucleotides, the CDR3 is TGTGCCAGCAGCCGACAGATCGCTGAAGCTTTCTTT. This gives the protein CASSRQIAEAFF. Full variable domain (outside the CDR3, taken from reference TRBV5-8 and TRBJ1-1): EAGVTQSPTHLIKTRGQQATLRCSPISGHTSVYWYQQALGLGLQFLLWYDEGEERNRGNFPPRFSGRQFPNYSSELNVNALELEDSALYLCASSRQIAEAFFGQGTRLTVV.

This chain connects TRBV20-1 to TRBJ2-7, with 8 bases fitting TRBD1. CDR1 and CDR2 (germline): DFQATT, SNEGSKA (reference sequence). This CDR3 is 14 amino acids long. After removal of 3 bases from V and 3 bases from J, the junction contained 7 bases not matched to a gene. The CDR3 DNA is TGCAGTGCTAGGAAGGGACAGGCGATCTACGAGCAGTACTTC. Translation gives CSARKGQAIYEQYF.

The V gene is TRBV6-7, the J gene TRBJ2-3, with 7 nucleotides matching TRBD2. TRBV6-7 falls under the ORF class, with uncertain function. V shed 0 bases and J 5 bases; nucleotides not matched to a gene: 5. The CDR3 sequence is 15 residues long. In DNA form, the CDR3 reads TGTGCCAGCAGTTACTCGAAACTAGCGTTAGATACGCAGTATTTT. Protein product: CASSYSKLALDTQYF.

This rearrangement joins TRBV5-4 to TRBJ1-4; D not certain. V was cut by 3 bases and J by 5 bases, with 8 bases left in between. In germline, CDR1 is SGHNT, CDR2 YYREEE (reference sequence). CDR3 length equals 13 residues. The CDR3 DNA is TGTGCCAGCAGCTCGCCTGACAATGAAAAACTGTTTTTT. Its protein product is CASSSPDNEKLFF. The complete variable domain, with remaining parts taken from reference TRBV5-4 and TRBJ1-4, reads ETGVTQSPTHLIKTRGQQVTLRCSSQSGHNTVSWYQQALGQGPQFIFQYYREEENGRGNFPPRFSGLQFPNYSSELNVNALELDDSALYLCASSSPDNEKLFFGSGTQLSVL.

The chain recombines TRBV4-1 with TRBJ1-1; 7 positions match TRBD1. The CDR3 totals 12 residues. Germline trimming cut 3 bases from V and 8 bases from J; bases unmatched to any gene: 3. Germline-derived CDR1 and CDR2 are MGHRA and YSYEKL. The CDR3 reads CASSQEQGEAFF. In DNA, the CDR3 is TGCGCCAGCAGCCAGGAACAGGGGGAAGCTTTCTTT.

The chain uses TRBV2 and TRBJ2-1, with TRBD2 matching 8 bases. J was trimmed by 6 bases and V by 7 bases; bases with no gene match: 5. Per the germline V gene, CDR1 is SNHLY and CDR2 is FYNNEI. This CDR3 region has 13 residues. The DNA for the CDR3 is TGTGCCAGCATTTCCGGGACTAGCAATGAGCAGTTCTTC. Protein product: CASISGTSNEQFF.

V usage is TRBV20-1 and J usage is TRBJ2-1, with D possibly called TRBD1 or TRBD2 (6 bases each). The CDR3 sequence is 16 residues long. From germline, CDR1 is DFQATT and CDR2 SNEGSKA (reference sequence). V lost 6 bases to trimming and J lost 3 bases, with 21 bases between them. The CDR3 DNA sequence: TGCAGTGCCGAGGGGGGAAACAGGGATTACTACAATGAGCAGTTCTTC. It encodes CSAEGGNRDYYNEQFF.

The chain carries TRBV11-3 and TRBJ2-1; tentatively, D is TRBD1 or TRBD2 (7 bases each). CDR3 length equals 15 residues. V gave up 4 bases and J gave up 5 bases, with 15 bases separating them. Germline loops: CDR1 SGHNT, CDR2 YENEEA. In nucleotides, the CDR3 is TGTGCCAGCAGCTCCGGGGGAGGGGGCCACAATGAGCAGTTCTTC. It specifies CASSSGGGGHNEQFF.